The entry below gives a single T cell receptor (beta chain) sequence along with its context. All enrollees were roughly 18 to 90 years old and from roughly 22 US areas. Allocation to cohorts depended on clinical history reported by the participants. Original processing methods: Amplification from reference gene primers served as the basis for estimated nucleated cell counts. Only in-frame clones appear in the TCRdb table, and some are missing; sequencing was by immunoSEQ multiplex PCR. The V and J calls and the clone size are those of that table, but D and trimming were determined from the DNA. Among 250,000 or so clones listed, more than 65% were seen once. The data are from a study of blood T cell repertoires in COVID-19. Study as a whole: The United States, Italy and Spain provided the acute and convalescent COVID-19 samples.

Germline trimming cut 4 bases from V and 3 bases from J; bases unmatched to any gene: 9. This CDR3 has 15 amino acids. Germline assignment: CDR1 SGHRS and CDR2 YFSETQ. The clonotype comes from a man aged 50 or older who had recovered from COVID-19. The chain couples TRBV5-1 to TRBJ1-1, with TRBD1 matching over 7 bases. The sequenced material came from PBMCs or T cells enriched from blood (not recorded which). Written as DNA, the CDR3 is TGCGCCAGCAGCCCCCTACAGGGGCGGTACACTGAAGCTTTCTTT. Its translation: CASSPLQGRYTEAFF.